This T cell receptor (beta chain) originates from a study of shared clonotypes between healthy human individuals. Study outcomes and limitations: In general, naive subsets displayed greater estimated richness than memory subsets did.

Original processing methods: Sequence data from immunoSEQ were junction-only and lacked quality scores; consequently, filtering differed. The assay was immunoSEQ multiplex PCR, and TCRdb's table has in-frame clones only and misses some. That table supplies the V and J calls and clone size; D and trimming were determined from the DNA. Of millions of clones listed, approximately 95% are singletons. A note on this clone: Antigen specificity is unknown.

Specimen: naive CD4+ T cells sorted from blood. Specified subset: CD45RA+ positively selected. The sequence was obtained from a man younger than 35 in good health.

Written as DNA, the CDR3 is TGTGCCAGCAGTGAATATAAGGTCAGGTTGGAGGAAGCTTTCTTT. This codes for CASSEYKVRLEEAFF. The chain combines TRBV25-1 with TRBJ1-1; D is ambiguous. The CDR3 sequence is 15 residues long. CDR1 and CDR2 from the germline V gene are MGHDK and SYGVNS. V was trimmed by 0 bases and J by 8 bases, leaving 16 bases between them.